This T cell receptor beta chain stems from a study of blood T cells in healthy people across ages. The V end lost 5 bases, the J end lost 5 bases, and 15 bases lay between the germline ends. Germline V gene data show CDR1 as SGHDT and CDR2 as YYEEEE. The CDR3 is 14 amino acids. Combining a sample-barcoded 5' primer with a J-beta primer mix, a second PCR ran for roughly 6 to 12 cycles. From the 5' RACE reads, TCRdb called clonotypes with MiXCR, one entry per CDR3 protein. The sample has 920,000 or so distinct CDR3 sequences, 40% to 45% seen once. Per sample, extraction of total RNA gave at least 6 micrograms in every case.

V and J are TRBV5-6 and TRBJ2-3, with D possibly being TRBD1 (6 bases). The sequencing input was blood. The receptor comes from an older woman in good health. CDR3 region: CASRARGGGDTQYF. The CDR3 DNA reads as TGTGCCAGCAGAGCCAGGGGCGGTGGAGATACGCAGTATTTT.